This is a list of T cell receptor beta chains from one sample in a study of T cell repertoires in cytomegalovirus infection. TCRdb re-called the reads with MiXCR, one entry per CDR3 protein. In the table there are roughly 120,000 distinct CDR3 sequences, around 10% of which are singletons. Antigen specificity for these receptors is unknown. Sequenced: PBMCs, sequenced either directly or after in vitro stimulation (not recorded which). The receptors shown here come from a human donor in good health (CMV status not recorded). Some clones in this sample may be carry-over from other donors' samples. The CDR3 runs from the conserved cysteine through the conserved F or W. The D gene is left open where the match is weak. Expanded clones get a size class; other rows say once, few or many, or leave the size out.

v_call: TRBV9; clone_size: NA; d_call: NA; j_call: TRBJ2-4; cdr3_nt: TGTGCCAGCAGCGGGGAGGACTGGGACATTCAGTACTTC; cdr3_aa: CASSGEDWDIQYF
v_call: TRBV7-2; clone_size: many; d_call: TRBD1; j_call: TRBJ1-2; cdr3_nt: TGTGCCAGCAGCAAAGGGGGGCCAGGGGGAGGCTACACCTTC; cdr3_aa: CASSKGGPGGGYTF
v_call: TRBV9; clone_size: NA; d_call: NA; j_call: TRBJ1-5; cdr3_nt: TGTGCCAGCAGCCCCGGGGGAGGTCACAATCAGCCCCAGCATTTT; cdr3_aa: CASSPGGGHNQPQHF
v_call: TRBV12-3/TRBV12-4; clone_size: once; d_call: TRBD1; j_call: TRBJ2-7; cdr3_nt: TGTGCCAGCAGTTTAGTCTCCGGGACAGTACCCTACGAGCAGTACTTC; cdr3_aa: CASSLVSGTVPYEQYF
v_call: TRBV7-2; clone_size: many; d_call: TRBD1; j_call: TRBJ1-4; cdr3_nt: TGTGCCAGCACCCTAGGACAGGGGAATGAAAAACTGTTTTTT; cdr3_aa: CASTLGQGNEKLFF
v_call: TRBV12-3/TRBV12-4; clone_size: NA; d_call: TRBD1; j_call: TRBJ2-3; cdr3_nt: TGTGCCAGCAGTTTACAGGGGGCGAGTACGCAGTATTTT; cdr3_aa: CASSLQGASTQYF
v_call: TRBV7-2; clone_size: many; d_call: TRBD2; j_call: TRBJ2-4; cdr3_nt: TGTGCCAGCAGCCCAACCGGACTAGCGGGAGGGTGGGGCAAAAACATTCAGTACTTC; cdr3_aa: CASSPTGLAGGWGKNIQYF
v_call: TRBV24-1; clone_size: NA; d_call: TRBD2; j_call: TRBJ2-3; cdr3_nt: TGTGCCACCAGTGGGACTAGCGGCACAGATACGCAGTATTTT; cdr3_aa: CATSGTSGTDTQYF
v_call: TRBV5-5; clone_size: many; d_call: TRBD1; j_call: TRBJ1-6; cdr3_nt: TGTGCCAGCACCTCGGGGACAGGGAGTAATTCACCCCTCCACTTT; cdr3_aa: CASTSGTGSNSPLHF
v_call: TRBV19; clone_size: many; d_call: TRBD1; j_call: TRBJ1-5; cdr3_nt: TGTGCCAGCGAGGACAGGGTTTTTCAGCCCCAGCATTTT; cdr3_aa: CASEDRVFQPQHF
v_call: TRBV19; clone_size: NA; d_call: TRBD1; j_call: TRBJ2-4; cdr3_nt: TGTGCCAGTAGTATTCCAGGGACAGAAAGGGTCAAAAACATTCAGTACTTC; cdr3_aa: CASSIPGTERVKNIQYF
v_call: TRBV7-9; clone_size: NA; d_call: TRBD2; j_call: TRBJ2-3; cdr3_nt: TGTCCCAGCAGCTCCTCGGGACTAGCGGGCAAAGATACTCAGTATTTT; cdr3_aa: CPSSSSGLAGKDTQYF
v_call: TRBV20-1; clone_size: many; d_call: NA; j_call: TRBJ2-5; cdr3_nt: TGCAGTGCCCTCGATGTTGTGCAGGCTGAGACCCAGTACTTC; cdr3_aa: CSALDVVQAETQYF
v_call: TRBV25-1; clone_size: many; d_call: TRBD2; j_call: TRBJ2-2; cdr3_nt: TGTGCCAGCATGTTTGCGGGAGGGCGGACCGGGGAGCTGTTTTTT; cdr3_aa: CASMFAGGRTGELFF
v_call: TRBV7-2; clone_size: many; d_call: TRBD2; j_call: TRBJ2-3; cdr3_nt: TGTGCCAGCAGCCGCCCTAGCGGGAGTGGGGGGACAGATACGCAGTATTTT; cdr3_aa: CASSRPSGSGGTDTQYF
v_call: TRBV7-8; clone_size: many; d_call: NA; j_call: TRBJ1-1; cdr3_nt: TGTGCCAGCAGCTTAGTTGGGCTTGAAGCTTTCTTT; cdr3_aa: CASSLVGLEAFF
v_call: TRBV10-2; clone_size: many; d_call: NA; j_call: TRBJ1-1; cdr3_nt: TGCGCCAGCAGACAGGGAGAGGGCACTGAAGCTTTCTTT; cdr3_aa: CASRQGEGTEAFF
v_call: TRBV6-6; clone_size: few; d_call: TRBD2; j_call: TRBJ2-1; cdr3_nt: TGTGCCAGCAGTTACGGGACTAGCGGGAGGGCCCTAGAGCAGTTCTTC; cdr3_aa: CASSYGTSGRALEQFF
v_call: TRBV7-6; clone_size: many; d_call: NA; j_call: TRBJ2-5; cdr3_nt: TGTGCCAGCAAAGCCGGGTTCACGGCACAAGAGACCCAGTACTTC; cdr3_aa: CASKAGFTAQETQYF
v_call: TRBV5-4; clone_size: NA; d_call: TRBD2; j_call: TRBJ2-5; cdr3_nt: TGTGCCAGCAGCTGGGGATGGCCTGCGGGGGTGGAAGAGACCCAGTACTTC; cdr3_aa: CASSWGWPAGVEETQYF
v_call: TRBV30; clone_size: many; d_call: NA; j_call: TRBJ2-1; cdr3_nt: TGTGCCTGGAGTGTACCGGGGCGGGGGCTCGTGGGTGAGCAGTTCTTC; cdr3_aa: CAWSVPGRGLVGEQFF
v_call: TRBV10-3; clone_size: many; d_call: NA; j_call: TRBJ2-3; cdr3_nt: TGTGCCATCTCCCGGGAGATAGGGACAGATACGCAGTATTTT; cdr3_aa: CAISREIGTDTQYF
v_call: TRBV7-6; clone_size: many; d_call: NA; j_call: TRBJ2-1; cdr3_nt: TGTGCCAGCAGCTCGCTAGAGGCTGAGCAGTTCTTC; cdr3_aa: CASSSLEAEQFF
v_call: TRBV19; clone_size: few; d_call: TRBD1; j_call: TRBJ2-5; cdr3_nt: TGTGCCAGTAGTAGCAGGGACAGTTGGTACCAAGAGACCCAGTACTTC; cdr3_aa: CASSSRDSWYQETQYF
v_call: TRBV7-2; clone_size: many; d_call: TRBD2; j_call: TRBJ2-1; cdr3_nt: TGTGCCAGCAGCACCCGTGGGCAGGGAGGGAAATACAATGAGCAGTTCTTC; cdr3_aa: CASSTRGQGGKYNEQFF
v_call: TRBV6-1; clone_size: many; d_call: NA; j_call: TRBJ2-1; cdr3_nt: TGTGCCAGCAGGGCCGTCGGGAGCTCCTACAATGAGCAGTTCTTC; cdr3_aa: CASRAVGSSYNEQFF
v_call: TRBV28; clone_size: many; d_call: NA; j_call: TRBJ1-2; cdr3_nt: TGTGCCAGCAGGCAGGCATTCTATGGCTACACCTTC; cdr3_aa: CASRQAFYGYTF
v_call: TRBV6-1; clone_size: few; d_call: NA; j_call: TRBJ2-1; cdr3_nt: TGTGCCAGCAGCGGCGGGGCGCCCCCGTTCGATGAGCAGTTCTTC; cdr3_aa: CASSGGAPPFDEQFF
v_call: TRBV7-2; clone_size: many; d_call: NA; j_call: TRBJ2-3; cdr3_nt: TGTGCCAGCAGCTTAGTGCGCCCGTTCAGGGGAGATACGCAGTATTTT; cdr3_aa: CASSLVRPFRGDTQYF
v_call: TRBV6-6; clone_size: many; d_call: NA; j_call: TRBJ2-3; cdr3_nt: TGTGCCAGCAGCCCCGGGAACACAGATACGCAGTATTTT; cdr3_aa: CASSPGNTDTQYF
v_call: TRBV7-2; clone_size: many; d_call: TRBD1; j_call: TRBJ1-3; cdr3_nt: TGTGCCAGCAGCCCTCGGGCGGGACAGGGATATGGAAACACCATATATTTT; cdr3_aa: CASSPRAGQGYGNTIYF
v_call: TRBV12-3/TRBV12-4; clone_size: few; d_call: TRBD2; j_call: TRBJ2-1; cdr3_nt: TGTGCCAGCAGTTCAGCCCTCGGGACTAGCTACAATGAGCAGTTCTTC; cdr3_aa: CASSSALGTSYNEQFF
v_call: TRBV6-2/TRBV6-3; clone_size: many; d_call: NA; j_call: TRBJ2-1; cdr3_nt: TGTGCCACCACTCAGTATGAGCAGTTCTTC; cdr3_aa: CATTQYEQFF
v_call: TRBV30; clone_size: few; d_call: NA; j_call: TRBJ2-1; cdr3_nt: TGTGCCTGGAGTTCCCCGACCCACATGGTTGTCCACAATGAGCAGTTCTTC; cdr3_aa: CAWSSPTHMVVHNEQFF
v_call: TRBV12-3/TRBV12-4; clone_size: few; d_call: TRBD1; j_call: TRBJ1-5; cdr3_nt: TGTGCCAGCAGAGGGGACAGTCATCAGCCCCAGCATTTT; cdr3_aa: CASRGDSHQPQHF
v_call: TRBV28; clone_size: many; d_call: NA; j_call: TRBJ2-2; cdr3_nt: TGTGCCAGCAGTTTAGCAGAGATAGCGTACACCGGGGAGCTGTTTTTT; cdr3_aa: CASSLAEIAYTGELFF
v_call: TRBV19; clone_size: few; d_call: TRBD2; j_call: TRBJ2-5; cdr3_nt: TGTGCCAGTAGTAAAGCGGGAGTCCGTGAGACCCAGTACTTC; cdr3_aa: CASSKAGVRETQYF
v_call: TRBV6-2/TRBV6-3; clone_size: NA; d_call: NA; j_call: TRBJ1-2; cdr3_nt: TGTGCCAGCAGTTCACGGCCGAATGGCTACACCTTC; cdr3_aa: CASSSRPNGYTF
v_call: TRBV7-6; clone_size: few; d_call: TRBD2; j_call: TRBJ2-3; cdr3_nt: TGTGCCAGCAGCTTCTTAGCGGGAGGGGCAGATACGCAGTATTTT; cdr3_aa: CASSFLAGGADTQYF
v_call: TRBV29-1; clone_size: NA; d_call: TRBD2; j_call: TRBJ2-6; cdr3_nt: TGCAGCGTTTCGGGAGGGCCTGGGGCCAACGTCCTGACTTTC; cdr3_aa: CSVSGGPGANVLTF
v_call: TRBV7-2; clone_size: few; d_call: NA; j_call: TRBJ2-7; cdr3_nt: TGTGCCAGCAGCTCCCAAATGAGGGAGGGGGTGGACGAGCAGTACTTC; cdr3_aa: CASSSQMREGVDEQYF
v_call: TRBV4-1; clone_size: few; d_call: TRBD1; j_call: TRBJ2-7; cdr3_nt: TGCGCCAGCAGCCAGCCTACAGGGGTCTCCTACGAGCAGTACTTC; cdr3_aa: CASSQPTGVSYEQYF
v_call: TRBV19; clone_size: NA; d_call: NA; j_call: TRBJ2-6; cdr3_nt: TGTGCCAGTAGTATTGCAGGCCCTGGGGCCAACGTCCTGACTTTC; cdr3_aa: CASSIAGPGANVLTF
v_call: TRBV6-2/TRBV6-3; clone_size: few; d_call: NA; j_call: TRBJ1-1; cdr3_nt: TGTGCCAGCAGTTACTCGGACAGTCGCACTGAAGCTTTCTTT; cdr3_aa: CASSYSDSRTEAFF
v_call: TRBV10-3; clone_size: many; d_call: NA; j_call: TRBJ2-1; cdr3_nt: TGTGCCATCAGGGAGACGGACTACAATGAGCAGTTCTTC; cdr3_aa: CAIRETDYNEQFF
v_call: TRBV5-4; clone_size: many; d_call: NA; j_call: TRBJ2-1; cdr3_nt: TGTGCCAGCAGCTTGGTTGGACGTTTGAATGAGCAGTTCTTC; cdr3_aa: CASSLVGRLNEQFF
v_call: TRBV6-2/TRBV6-3; clone_size: NA; d_call: TRBD2; j_call: TRBJ2-1; cdr3_nt: TGTGCCAGCAGTTACTCCCCCGGGACTAGCGGGAGTGATGAGCAGTTCTTC; cdr3_aa: CASSYSPGTSGSDEQFF
v_call: TRBV7-6; clone_size: many; d_call: NA; j_call: TRBJ2-7; cdr3_nt: TGTGCCAGCAGCTCGCTAGACAGGTACTCCTACGAGCAGTACTTC; cdr3_aa: CASSSLDRYSYEQYF
v_call: TRBV5-1; clone_size: NA; d_call: NA; j_call: TRBJ1-2; cdr3_nt: TGCGCCAGCACCCCGGTGGGGCAGGAGGGCTGTGGCTACACCTTC; cdr3_aa: CASTPVGQEGCGYTF
v_call: TRBV7-9; clone_size: few; d_call: TRBD1; j_call: TRBJ2-2; cdr3_nt: TGTGCCAGCAGCGAAGAGCCTAAGATACAGGGGCGCCGCACCAACACCGGGGAGCTGTTTTTT; cdr3_aa: CASSEEPKIQGRRTNTGELFF
v_call: TRBV19; clone_size: medium-sized; d_call: NA; j_call: TRBJ1-3; cdr3_nt: TGTGCCAGTAGTGGGGGAGCCGGAAACACCATATATTTT; cdr3_aa: CASSGGAGNTIYF
v_call: TRBV28; clone_size: few; d_call: TRBD1; j_call: TRBJ1-5; cdr3_nt: TGTGCCAGCAGTCAAGCCGCCGGGACAGGGTCTTATAGCAATCAGCCCCAGCATTTT; cdr3_aa: CASSQAAGTGSYSNQPQHF
v_call: TRBV6-1; clone_size: few; d_call: NA; j_call: TRBJ2-4; cdr3_nt: TGTGCCAGCAGTAGCTTAAGAGGTTCAGCCAAAAACATTCAGTACTTC; cdr3_aa: CASSSLRGSAKNIQYF